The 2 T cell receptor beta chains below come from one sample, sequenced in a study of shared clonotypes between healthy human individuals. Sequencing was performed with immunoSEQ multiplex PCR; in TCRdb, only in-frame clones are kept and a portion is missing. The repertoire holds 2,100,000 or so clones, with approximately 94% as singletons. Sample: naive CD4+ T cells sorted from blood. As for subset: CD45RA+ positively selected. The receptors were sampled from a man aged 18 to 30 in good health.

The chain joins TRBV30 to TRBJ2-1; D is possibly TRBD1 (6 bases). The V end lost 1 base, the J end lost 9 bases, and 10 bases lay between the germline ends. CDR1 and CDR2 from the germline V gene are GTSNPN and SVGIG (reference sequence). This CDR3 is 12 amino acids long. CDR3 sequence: CAWSAQGSEQFF. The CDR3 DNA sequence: TGTGCCTGGAGTGCACAGGGATCTGAGCAGTTCTTC.

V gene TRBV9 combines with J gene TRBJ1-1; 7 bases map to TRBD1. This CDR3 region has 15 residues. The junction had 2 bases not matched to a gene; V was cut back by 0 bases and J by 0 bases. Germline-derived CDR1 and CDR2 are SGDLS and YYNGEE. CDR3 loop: CASSVGTGVNTEAFF. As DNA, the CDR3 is TGTGCCAGCAGCGTAGGGACAGGCGTGAACACTGAAGCTTTCTTT.